Sequencing of this TCR beta chain was carried out in a study of cytotoxic CD8 clonotypes in ibrutinib-treated CLL. Study-wide background: Results showed approximately 25 partial and 2 complete responses; following median about 68 months, approximately 14 remained remitted, about 12 advanced. Response samples were obtained once patients had received a median approximately 11 months of treatment, range 6 to 36.

Generated by immunoSEQ multiplex PCR, the TCRdb table keeps only in-frame clones and is missing some. The sample has approximately 48,000 clones, approximately 53% seen once. In regard to this clone: Its matching antigen is unknown.

The V end lost 2 bases, the J end lost 4 bases, and 6 bases lay between the germline ends. CDR3 length: 12 residues. Germline assignment: CDR1 GTSNPN and CDR2 SVGIG (reference sequence). Notes on the study in general: Different sampling times were used for sustained-remission and progressing patients.

The receptor's source is a human donor with chronic lymphocytic leukemia. The rearrangement links TRBV30 to TRBJ2-1; D remains unclear. Sequencing was performed on PBMCs, taken after 12 months of ibrutinib treatment. This CDR3 reads CAWSRAYNEQFF. CDR3 DNA: TGTGCCTGGAGTCGAGCATACAATGAGCAGTTCTTC. The full variable domain, rest sourced from reference TRBV30 and TRBJ2-1, is SQTIHQWPATLVQPVGSPLSLECTVEGTSNPNLYWYRQAAGRGLQLLFYSVGIGQISSEVPQNLSASRPQDRQFILSSKKLLLSDSGFYLCAWSRAYNEQFFGPGTRLTVL.